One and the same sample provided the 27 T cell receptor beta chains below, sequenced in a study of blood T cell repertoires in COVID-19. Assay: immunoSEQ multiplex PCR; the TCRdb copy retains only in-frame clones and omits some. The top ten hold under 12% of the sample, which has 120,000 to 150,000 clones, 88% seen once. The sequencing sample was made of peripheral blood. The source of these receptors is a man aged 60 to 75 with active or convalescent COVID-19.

Here the CDR3 DNA reads TGTGCCAGCAGCATCACGACTAGCGGTTCCTACAATGAGCAGTTCTTC. This sequence encodes CASSITTSGSYNEQFF. The chain has TRBV27 and TRBJ2-1; 9 nucleotides line up with TRBD2. From germline, CDR1 is MNHEY and CDR2 SMNVEV (reference sequence). J lost 1 base, V lost 6 bases, and 7 bases had no gene match. The CDR3 covers 16 residues.

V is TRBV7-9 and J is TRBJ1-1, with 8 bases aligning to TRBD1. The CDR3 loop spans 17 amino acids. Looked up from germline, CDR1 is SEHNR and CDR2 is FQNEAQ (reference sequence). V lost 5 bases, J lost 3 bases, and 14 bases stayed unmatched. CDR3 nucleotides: TGTGCCAGCAGCCCCACCCCAGGGGGCTACAAGGACACTGAAGCTTTCTTT. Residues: CASSPTPGGYKDTEAFF.

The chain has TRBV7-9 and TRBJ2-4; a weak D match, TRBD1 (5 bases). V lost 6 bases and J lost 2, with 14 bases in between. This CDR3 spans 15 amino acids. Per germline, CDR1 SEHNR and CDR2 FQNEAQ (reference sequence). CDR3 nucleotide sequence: TGTGCCAGCAGTCCTGCCAGGGTCTCCAAAAACATTCAGTACTTC. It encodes CASSPARVSKNIQYF.

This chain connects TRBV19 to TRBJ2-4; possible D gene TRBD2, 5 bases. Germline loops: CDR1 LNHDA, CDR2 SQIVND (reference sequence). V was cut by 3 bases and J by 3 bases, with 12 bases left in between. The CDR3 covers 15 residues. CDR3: CASSIGIAIKNIQYF. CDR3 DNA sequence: TGTGCCAGTAGTATCGGGATCGCGATCAAAAACATTCAGTACTTC.

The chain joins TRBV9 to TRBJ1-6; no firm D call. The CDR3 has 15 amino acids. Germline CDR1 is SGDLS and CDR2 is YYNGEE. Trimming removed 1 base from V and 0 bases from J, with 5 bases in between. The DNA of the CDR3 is TGTGCCAGCAGCGTATCAGACTCCTATAATTCACCCCTCCACTTT. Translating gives CASSVSDSYNSPLHF.

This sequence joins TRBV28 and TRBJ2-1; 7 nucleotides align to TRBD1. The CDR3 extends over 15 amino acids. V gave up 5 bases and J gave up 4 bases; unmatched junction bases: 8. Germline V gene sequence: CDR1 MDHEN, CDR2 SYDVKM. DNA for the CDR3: TGTGCCAGCAGTACCGCCGGGACAGCATACAATGAGCAGTTCTTC. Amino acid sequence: CASSTAGTAYNEQFF.

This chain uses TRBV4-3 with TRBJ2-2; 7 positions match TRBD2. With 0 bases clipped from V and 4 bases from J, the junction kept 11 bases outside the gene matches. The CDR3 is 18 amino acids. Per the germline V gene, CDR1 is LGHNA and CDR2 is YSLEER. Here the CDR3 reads CASSQDSGLAVPTGELFF. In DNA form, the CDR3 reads TGCGCCAGCAGCCAAGATTCCGGCCTAGCGGTACCCACCGGGGAGCTGTTTTTT.

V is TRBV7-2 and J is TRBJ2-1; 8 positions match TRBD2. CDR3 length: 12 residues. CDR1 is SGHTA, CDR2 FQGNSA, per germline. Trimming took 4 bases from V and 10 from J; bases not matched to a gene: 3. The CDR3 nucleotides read TGTGCCAGCAGCTCAAGACTAGCGGAGCAGTTCTTC. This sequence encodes CASSSRLAEQFF.

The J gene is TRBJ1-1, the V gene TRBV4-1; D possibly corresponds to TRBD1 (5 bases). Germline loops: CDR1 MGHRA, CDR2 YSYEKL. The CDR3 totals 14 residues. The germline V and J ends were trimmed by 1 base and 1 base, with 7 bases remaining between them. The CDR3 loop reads CASSQADRNTEAFF. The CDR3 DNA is TGCGCCAGCAGCCAAGCCGACAGGAACACTGAAGCTTTCTTT.

The CDR3 loop reads CASSWTGTSGGNEQFF. CDR3 coding DNA: TGCGCCAGCAGCTGGACTGGAACTAGCGGGGGCAATGAGCAGTTCTTC. V gene TRBV5-1 combines with J gene TRBJ2-1; TRBD2 matches at 11 bases. Germline loops: CDR1 SGHRS, CDR2 YFSETQ. This CDR3 is built from 16 residues. V trimming: 3 bases; J trimming: 6 bases; junction bases outside the gene matches: 8.

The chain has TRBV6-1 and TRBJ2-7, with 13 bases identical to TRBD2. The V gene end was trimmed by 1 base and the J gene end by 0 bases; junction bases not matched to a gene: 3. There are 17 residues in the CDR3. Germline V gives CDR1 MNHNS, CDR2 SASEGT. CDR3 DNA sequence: TGTGCCAGCAGTGAAGTCGGGACTAGCGGGAACTCCTACGAGCAGTACTTC. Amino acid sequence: CASSEVGTSGNSYEQYF.

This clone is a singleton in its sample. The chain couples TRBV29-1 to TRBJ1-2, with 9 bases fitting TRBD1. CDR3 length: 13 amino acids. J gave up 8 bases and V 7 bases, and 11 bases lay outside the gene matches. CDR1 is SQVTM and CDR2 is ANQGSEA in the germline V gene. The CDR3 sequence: CSAPGQGESGYTF. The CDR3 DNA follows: TGCAGCGCCCCGGGACAGGGAGAAAGCGGCTACACCTTC.

The CDR3 DNA reads TGTGCCAGCAGTGGGACTGAGGCTGGAAACACCATATATTTT. The encoded protein is CASSGTEAGNTIYF. V usage is TRBV9 and J usage is TRBJ1-3; D perhaps matches TRBD1 (5 bases). Trimming took 5 bases from V and 2 from J, leaving 11 bases between them. This CDR3 spans 14 amino acids. Germline CDR1 SGDLS, CDR2 YYNGEE.

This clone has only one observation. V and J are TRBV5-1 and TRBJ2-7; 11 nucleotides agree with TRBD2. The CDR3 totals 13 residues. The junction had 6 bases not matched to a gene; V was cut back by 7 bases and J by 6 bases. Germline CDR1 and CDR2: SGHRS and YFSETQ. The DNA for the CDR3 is TGCGCCAGCGGGGGAGGGACTAGCGGCGAGCAGTACTTC. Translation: CASGGGTSGEQYF.

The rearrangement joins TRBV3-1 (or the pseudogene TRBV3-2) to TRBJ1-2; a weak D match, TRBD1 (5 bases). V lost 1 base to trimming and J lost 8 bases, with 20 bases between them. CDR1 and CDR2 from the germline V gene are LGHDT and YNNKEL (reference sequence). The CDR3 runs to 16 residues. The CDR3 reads CASSQVQGSSSWGYTF. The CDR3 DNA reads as TGTGCCAGCAGCCAAGTCCAGGGATCGTCGTCGTGGGGCTACACCTTC.

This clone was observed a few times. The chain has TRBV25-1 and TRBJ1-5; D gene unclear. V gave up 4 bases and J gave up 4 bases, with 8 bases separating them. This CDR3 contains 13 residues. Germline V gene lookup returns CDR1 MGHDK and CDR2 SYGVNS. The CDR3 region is CASSGHRNQPQHF. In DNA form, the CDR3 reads TGTGCCAGCAGTGGTCACAGAAATCAGCCCCAGCATTTT.

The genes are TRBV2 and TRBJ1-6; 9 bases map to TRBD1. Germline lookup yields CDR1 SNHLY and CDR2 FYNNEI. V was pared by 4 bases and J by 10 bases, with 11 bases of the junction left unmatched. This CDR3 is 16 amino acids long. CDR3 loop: CASSARGTGNGSPLHF. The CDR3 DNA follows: TGTGCCAGCAGTGCCCGGGGGACAGGGAATGGCTCACCCCTCCACTTT.

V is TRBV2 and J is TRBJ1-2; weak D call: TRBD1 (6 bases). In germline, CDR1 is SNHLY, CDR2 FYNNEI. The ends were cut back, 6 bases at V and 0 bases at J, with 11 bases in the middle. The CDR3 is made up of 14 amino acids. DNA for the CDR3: TGTGCCAGCAGCGACAAGGGGGCTAACTATGGCTACACCTTC. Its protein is CASSDKGANYGYTF.

CDR3 sequence: CASRPRRAAYEQYF. Here the CDR3 DNA reads TGTGCCAGCAGACCGAGGAGGGCGGCCTACGAGCAGTACTTC. The chain employs TRBV6-5 and TRBJ2-7; tentatively, D is TRBD2 (6 bases). The CDR3 is 14 residues long. In germline, CDR1 is MNHEY, CDR2 SVGAGI. V was shortened by 6 bases and J by 2 bases, with 14 bases between the two germline ends.

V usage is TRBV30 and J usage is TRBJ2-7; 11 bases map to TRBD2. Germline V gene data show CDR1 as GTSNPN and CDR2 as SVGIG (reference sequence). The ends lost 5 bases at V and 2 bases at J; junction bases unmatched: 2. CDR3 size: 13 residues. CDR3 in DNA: TGTGCCTGGGGACTAGCGGGCCCCTACGAGCAGTACTTC. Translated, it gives CAWGLAGPYEQYF. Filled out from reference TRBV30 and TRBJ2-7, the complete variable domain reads SQTIHQWPATLVQPVGSPLSLECTVEGTSNPNLYWYRQAAGRGLQLLFYSVGIGQISSEVPQNLSASRPQDRQFILSSKKLLLSDSGFYLCAWGLAGPYEQYFGPGTRLTVT.

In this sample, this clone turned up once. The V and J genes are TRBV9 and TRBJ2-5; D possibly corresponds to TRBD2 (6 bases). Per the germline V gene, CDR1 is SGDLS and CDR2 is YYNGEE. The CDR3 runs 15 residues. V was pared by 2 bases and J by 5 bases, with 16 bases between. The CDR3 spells CASSVGAGTQETQYF. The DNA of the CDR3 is TGTGCCAGCAGCGTTGGGGCCGGGACTCAGGAGACCCAGTACTTC.

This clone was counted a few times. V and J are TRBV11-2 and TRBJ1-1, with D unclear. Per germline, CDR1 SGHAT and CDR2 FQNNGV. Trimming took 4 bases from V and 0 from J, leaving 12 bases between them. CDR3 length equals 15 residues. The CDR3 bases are TGTGCCAGCAGCTCAGGATGGCTGCTGAACACTGAAGCTTTCTTT. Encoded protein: CASSSGWLLNTEAFF.

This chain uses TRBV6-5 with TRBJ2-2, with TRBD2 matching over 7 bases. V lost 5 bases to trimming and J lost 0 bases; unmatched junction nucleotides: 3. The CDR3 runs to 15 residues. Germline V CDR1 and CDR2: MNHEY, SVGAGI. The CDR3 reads CASSRLAANTGELFF. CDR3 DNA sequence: TGTGCCAGCAGTCGTCTAGCGGCGAACACCGGGGAGCTGTTTTTT.

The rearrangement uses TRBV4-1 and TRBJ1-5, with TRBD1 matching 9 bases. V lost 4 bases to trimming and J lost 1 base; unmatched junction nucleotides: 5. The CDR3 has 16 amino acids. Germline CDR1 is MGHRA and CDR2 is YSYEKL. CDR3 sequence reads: CASSLGQGASNQPQHF. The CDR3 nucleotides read TGCGCCAGCAGCCTGGGACAGGGAGCGAGCAATCAGCCCCAGCATTTT.

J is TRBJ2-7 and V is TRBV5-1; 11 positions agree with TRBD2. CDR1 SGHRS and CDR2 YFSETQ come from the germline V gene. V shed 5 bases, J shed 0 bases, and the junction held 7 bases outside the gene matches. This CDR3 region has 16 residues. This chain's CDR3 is CASRRGTSGTSYEQYF. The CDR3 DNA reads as TGCGCCAGCAGACGAGGGACTAGCGGTACCTCCTACGAGCAGTACTTC.

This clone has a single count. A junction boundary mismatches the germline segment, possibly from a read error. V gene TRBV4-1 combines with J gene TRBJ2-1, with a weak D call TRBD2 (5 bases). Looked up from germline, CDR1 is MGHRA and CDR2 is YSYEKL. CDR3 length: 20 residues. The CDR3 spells CASRQDVAGGWRDSYNEQFF. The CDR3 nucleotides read TGCGCCAGCAGACAAGATGTCGCGGGCGGGTGGAGAGACTCCTACAATGAGCAGTTCTTC.

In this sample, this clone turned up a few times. CDR3 sequence: CASSRGQEYNSPLHF. The CDR3 bases are TGCGCCAGCAGCAGGGGACAGGAGTATAATTCACCCCTCCACTTT. V usage is TRBV5-1 and J usage is TRBJ1-6; 8 nucleotides align to TRBD1. The CDR3 spans 15 residues. The germline V gene encodes CDR1 SGHRS and CDR2 YFSETQ. V gave up 4 bases and J gave up 4 bases; unmatched junction bases: 4. Based on the CDR3 plus reference TRBV5-1 and TRBJ1-6, the full variable domain is KAGVTQTPRYLIKTRGQQVTLSCSPISGHRSVSWYQQTPGQGLQFLFEYFSETQRNKGNFPGRFSGRQFSNSRSEMNVSTLELGDSALYLCASSRGQEYNSPLHFGNGTRLTVT.